The 32 T cell receptor beta chains given below trace back to one sample, sequenced in a study of blood T cell repertoires in COVID-19. Measured with immunoSEQ multiplex PCR; TCRdb has only the in-frame clones, and not every one. Among fewer than 200,000 clones, 80% to 95% were seen once, and the ten largest hold under 5%. Sequences were obtained from peripheral blood. The receptors originated from a woman in her forties or fifties with acute or convalescent COVID-19.

The rearrangement links TRBV7-2 to TRBJ1-1; 7 bases line up with TRBD1. The V segment lost 3 bases and the J segment 6 bases; nucleotides outside the gene matches: 4. Per germline, CDR1 SGHTA and CDR2 FQGNSA. This CDR3 has 13 amino acids. CDR3 DNA sequence: TGTGCCAGCAGCTTCGGGACAGTCTCTGAAGCTTTCTTT. Translation: CASSFGTVSEAFF.

V and J are TRBV2 and TRBJ2-3, with D perhaps TRBD2 (6 bases). V gave up 6 bases and J gave up 2 bases, with 24 bases separating them. The CDR3 runs to 18 residues. From germline, CDR1 is SNHLY and CDR2 FYNNEI. In nucleotides, the CDR3 is TGTGCCAGCAGATTGAGCCCCCCTAGCGCCGAGTACACAGATACGCAGTATTTT. Its translation: CASRLSPPSAEYTDTQYF. The full variable domain, its missing parts supplied by reference TRBV2 and TRBJ2-3, is EPEVTQTPSHQVTQMGQEVILRCVPISNHLYFYWYRQILGQKVEFLVSFYNNEISEKSEIFDDQFSVERPDGSNFTLKIRSTKLEDSAMYFCASRLSPPSAEYTDTQYFGPGTRLTVL.

This chain uses TRBV6-6 with TRBJ1-5; unclear D gene. This CDR3 region has 13 residues. V shed 0 bases and J shed 5 bases, with 5 bases lying between them. The germline gives CDR1 MNHNY, CDR2 SVGAGI (reference sequence). The CDR3 here is CASSYSRDQPQHF. CDR3 nucleotides: TGTGCCAGCAGTTACTCTAGAGATCAGCCCCAGCATTTT.

The chain joins TRBV10-2 to TRBJ1-6; 8 positions agree with TRBD1. The J segment lost 7 bases and the V segment lost 7 bases, leaving 9 bases of the junction unmatched. The CDR3 runs 15 residues. Germline assignment: CDR1 WSHSY and CDR2 SAAADI. Written as DNA, the CDR3 is TGCGCCAGCAACCCTGGACAGGGAGGGAATTCACCCCTCCACTTT. Its translation: CASNPGQGGNSPLHF.

The gene calls are TRBV6-5 and TRBJ2-1; D is undetermined. CDR1 and CDR2 (germline): MNHEY, SVGAGI. The CDR3 is made up of 12 amino acids. V was pared by 0 bases and J by 11 bases, with 8 bases between. In DNA form, the CDR3 reads TGTGCCAGCAGTTACTCGAACAGTCAGCAGTTCTTC. This gives the protein CASSYSNSQQFF.

This sequence joins TRBV29-1 and TRBJ2-2, with 7 positions matching TRBD1. This CDR3 region has 14 residues. CDR1 and CDR2 from the germline V gene are SQVTM and ANQGSEA. J was trimmed by 1 base and V by 4 bases; bases with no gene match: 3. CDR3 nucleotide sequence: TGCAGCGTTGTGGGGACAGAGAACACCGGGGAGCTGTTTTTT. It encodes CSVVGTENTGELFF.

A single count supports this clone. The chain uses TRBV29-1 and TRBJ2-7; D is possibly TRBD1 (6 bases). In germline, CDR1 is SQVTM, CDR2 ANQGSEA. With 4 bases removed from V and 4 bases from J, the gap between germline ends came to 14 bases. This CDR3 has 13 residues. CDR3 in DNA: TGCAGCGTTGGGCGTCAGGGGCGGTACGAGCAGTACTTC. It yields the protein CSVGRQGRYEQYF.

The chain couples TRBV10-1 to TRBJ2-4, with D maybe TRBD1 (5 bases). V was trimmed by 0 bases and J by 11 bases, leaving 17 bases between them. Germline assignment: CDR1 WNHNN and CDR2 SYGVQD (reference sequence). This CDR3 contains 15 residues. This chain's CDR3 is CASSESTGLRSVQYF. CDR3 nucleotides: TGCGCCAGCAGTGAGTCCACAGGCCTCAGGTCCGTTCAGTACTTC.

The rearrangement joins TRBV2 to TRBJ1-1, with 7 bases fitting TRBD1. Germline V gene data show CDR1 as SNHLY and CDR2 as FYNNEI. Trimming cost V 7 bases and J 3 bases; bases outside gene matches: 5. This CDR3 comprises 13 residues. The CDR3 region has the DNA TGTGCCAGCATCCCACAGGGGTACACTGAAGCTTTCTTT. Its translation: CASIPQGYTEAFF.

The chain employs TRBV27 and TRBJ2-1; D might be TRBD2 (6 bases). CDR3 size: 15 residues. Trimming shortened V by 4 bases and J by 4 bases, and 14 bases separated the two germline ends. Germline CDR1 MNHEY, CDR2 SMNVEV (reference sequence). The CDR3: CASSSGTSPYNEQFF. The CDR3 region has the DNA TGTGCCAGCAGTTCAGGGACTTCTCCTTACAATGAGCAGTTCTTC.

J is TRBJ1-5 and V is TRBV30, with 7 bases fitting TRBD1. The CDR3 has 21 residues. Germline loops: CDR1 GTSNPN, CDR2 SVGIG (reference sequence). The V and J ends lost 2 bases and 0 bases, in that order; junction bases with no gene match: 22. CDR3 DNA: TGTGCCTGGAGTCCGCGCCGGGACAGTCGCGTCTGGGCATATAGCAATCAGCCCCAGCATTTT. It is translated as CAWSPRRDSRVWAYSNQPQHF.

This sequence joins TRBV27 and TRBJ1-6; tentative D call: TRBD1 (6 bases). CDR3 length: 14 residues. Germline V lookup: CDR1 MNHEY, CDR2 SMNVEV (reference sequence). Trimming cost V 5 bases and J 17 bases, with 22 bases left between them. This CDR3 reads CASSHLRGENLVHF. Written as DNA, the CDR3 is TGTGCCAGCAGTCACCTCAGGGGAGAGAATCTTGTCCACTTT.

The J gene is TRBJ2-6, the V gene TRBV27; D not resolved. CDR1 is MNHEY and CDR2 is SMNVEV in the germline V gene (reference sequence). The CDR3 has 14 amino acids. Between the trimmed V and J ends, which lost 4 bases and 0 bases, there was a span of 4 bases. As DNA, the CDR3 is TGTGCCAGCAGTTCGTCCTCTGGGGCCAACGTCCTGACTTTC. Encoded protein: CASSSSSGANVLTF.

The V and J genes are TRBV6-4 and TRBJ2-3, with 10 bases that match TRBD1. V gave up 6 bases and J gave up 3 bases; unmatched junction bases: 3. This CDR3 has 14 residues. CDR1 and CDR2 (germline): MRHNA, SNTAGT. CDR3 in amino acids: CASSRDRGTDTQYF. DNA of the CDR3: TGTGCCAGCAGCCGGGACAGGGGTACAGATACGCAGTATTTT.

The V gene is TRBV2, the J gene TRBJ1-1, with D tentatively TRBD1 (6 bases). Germline V gene lookup returns CDR1 SNHLY and CDR2 FYNNEI. CDR3 length equals 16 residues. With 5 bases removed from V and 2 bases from J, the gap between germline ends came to 18 bases. DNA for the CDR3: TGTGCCAGCAGTTACGCCAGGGGAAGGAGTAACACTGAAGCTTTCTTT. Translating it yields CASSYARGRSNTEAFF.

CDR3 amino acids: CASTPGGGNSPLHF. CDR3 nucleotide sequence: TGTGCCAGCACCCCCGGAGGAGGGAATTCACCCCTCCACTTT. The J gene is TRBJ1-6, the V gene TRBV7-9, with D uncertain. CDR3 length equals 14 residues. Trimming stripped 7 bases from V and 7 bases from J, with 14 bases between. CDR1 is SEHNR and CDR2 is FQNEAQ in the germline V gene (reference sequence). Based on the CDR3 plus reference TRBV7-9 and TRBJ1-6, the full variable domain is DTGVSQNPRHKITKRGQNVTFRCDPISEHNRLYWYRQTLGQGPEFLTYFQNEAQLEKSRLLSDRFSAERPKGSFSTLEIQRTEQGDSAMYLCASTPGGGNSPLHFGNGTRLTVT.

The chain has TRBV15 and TRBJ2-1, with 11 bases fitting TRBD2. CDR1 is LNHNV and CDR2 is YYDKDF in the germline V gene (reference sequence). The CDR3 totals 15 residues. The V segment lost 6 bases and the J segment 7 bases; nucleotides outside the gene matches: 8. Here the CDR3 reads CATRELAGVRNEQFF. The CDR3 region has the DNA TGTGCCACCAGGGAACTAGCGGGAGTGAGGAATGAGCAGTTCTTC.

The genes are TRBV28 and TRBJ1-1; D call uncertain. Trimming stripped 3 bases from V and 4 bases from J, with 12 bases between. This CDR3 comprises 14 residues. Germline CDR1 MDHEN, CDR2 SYDVKM. CDR3 sequence: CASSFDILATEAFF. CDR3 DNA: TGTGCCAGCAGTTTCGATATTTTGGCCACTGAAGCTTTCTTT.

The V gene is TRBV15, the J gene TRBJ1-6, with D perhaps TRBD1 (6 bases). CDR3 size: 16 residues. Germline CDR1 and CDR2: LNHNV and YYDKDF (reference sequence). Trimming pared 4 bases from V and 1 base from J, leaving 11 bases between. CDR3 sequence: CATSNEGGSYNSPLHF. The DNA for the CDR3 is TGTGCCACCAGCAATGAGGGGGGGTCCTATAATTCACCCCTCCACTTT.

The CDR3: CASSLRAGGITYGYTF. DNA of the CDR3: TGTGCCAGCAGCTTACGGGCAGGGGGGATTACCTATGGCTACACCTTC. The chain is built from TRBV7-2 and TRBJ1-2; TRBD1 agrees at 7 bases. V gave up 2 bases and J gave up 4 bases; unmatched junction bases: 10. Germline CDR1 and CDR2: SGHTA and FQGNSA. This CDR3 has 16 amino acids.

The rearrangement links TRBV12-3 or TRBV12-4 to TRBJ2-5; TRBD1 matches 7 bases. The J segment lost 2 bases and the V segment lost 4 bases, leaving 1 base of the junction unmatched. The CDR3 loop spans 13 amino acids. The CDR3 here is CASSWTGQETQYF. The CDR3 coding sequence is TGTGCCAGCAGTTGGACAGGTCAAGAGACCCAGTACTTC.

V is TRBV7-6 and J is TRBJ1-2; tentative D call: TRBD1 (5 bases). V shed 1 base and J shed 5 bases, with 11 bases lying between them. The CDR3 totals 14 residues. Per the germline V gene, CDR1 is SGHVS and CDR2 is FNYEAQ. As DNA, the CDR3 is TGTGCCAGCAGCTTAGAGGACCGGGGGTATGGCTACACCTTC. Its translation is CASSLEDRGYGYTF.

V gene TRBV30 combines with J gene TRBJ2-1; 11 bases align to TRBD1. The V segment lost 1 base and the J segment 7 bases; nucleotides outside the gene matches: 6. The CDR3 runs to 15 residues. Germline-derived CDR1 and CDR2 are GTSNPN and SVGIG (reference sequence). In nucleotides, the CDR3 is TGTGCCTGGAGTGCCGGGACAGGGGGTAGGAATGAGCAGTTCTTC. Protein sequence: CAWSAGTGGRNEQFF.

The CDR3 sequence is CAIRGGAGQPQHF. The CDR3 DNA sequence: TGTGCCATTAGAGGGGGGGCAGGACAGCCCCAGCATTTT. The V and J genes are TRBV10-3 and TRBJ1-5, with D perhaps TRBD1 (6 bases). The CDR3 totals 13 residues. Germline CDR1 is ENHRY and CDR2 is SYGVKD. V dropped 9 bases and J dropped 7 bases, with 16 bases sitting between them.

The chain carries TRBV3-1 (or the pseudogene TRBV3-2) and TRBJ1-1; 7 bases fit TRBD1. CDR3 length equals 13 residues. V shed 5 bases and J 0 bases; nucleotides not matched to a gene: 0. Germline V gene lookup returns CDR1 LGHDT and CDR2 YNNKEL (reference sequence). CDR3 residues: CASSGTVNTEAFF. CDR3 nucleotide sequence: TGTGCCAGCAGCGGGACAGTGAACACTGAAGCTTTCTTT.

The chain links TRBV9 to TRBJ2-1, with D perhaps matching TRBD1 (6 bases). The V gene's germline CDR1 is SGDLS and CDR2 YYNGEE. V lost 0 bases and J 8 bases, leaving 12 bases between the germline ends. This CDR3 region has 14 residues. The CDR3 spells CASSVEGEGDEQFF. CDR3 nucleotide sequence: TGTGCCAGCAGCGTAGAGGGGGAAGGAGATGAGCAGTTCTTC.

The chain carries TRBV12-3 or TRBV12-4 and TRBJ1-1, with D perhaps TRBD1 (5 bases). CDR3 size: 12 residues. V lost 3 bases to trimming and J lost 7 bases, with 9 bases between them. The CDR3 loop reads CASSLRGSEAFF. The CDR3, as DNA: TGTGCCAGCAGTTTGCGGGGCAGTGAAGCTTTCTTT.

This chain connects TRBV9 to TRBJ1-1, with 7 nucleotides matching TRBD1. The J segment lost 4 bases and the V segment lost 3 bases, leaving 15 bases of the junction unmatched. Germline CDR1 is SGDLS and CDR2 is YYNGEE. The CDR3 has 17 amino acids. CDR3 in DNA: TGTGCCAGCAGCGCCCCCTGGGACAGTCACGAGGGCACTGAAGCTTTCTTT. Translation: CASSAPWDSHEGTEAFF.

The genes are TRBV4-1 and TRBJ1-5, with TRBD1 as a possible D gene (6 bases). Germline V CDR1 and CDR2: MGHRA, YSYEKL. The CDR3 is made up of 14 amino acids. With 4 bases removed from V and 3 bases from J, the gap between germline ends came to 10 bases. The CDR3 spells CASSPGQFNQPQHF. CDR3 nucleotide sequence: TGCGCCAGCAGCCCCGGACAGTTCAATCAGCCCCAGCATTTT.

The chain carries TRBV3-1 (or the pseudogene TRBV3-2) and TRBJ2-1; no reliable D call. The CDR3 sequence is 15 residues long. V was pared by 6 bases and J by 0 bases, with 12 bases between. Per germline, CDR1 LGHDT and CDR2 YNNKEL (reference sequence). This CDR3 reads CASRKQTSSYNEQFF. For the CDR3, the DNA is TGTGCCAGCAGGAAACAGACGAGCTCCTACAATGAGCAGTTCTTC.

This clone came up a few times. The chain carries TRBV18 and TRBJ1-5; 10 bases align to TRBD1. Trimming cost V 6 bases and J 1 base; bases outside gene matches: 6. Germline CDR1 KGHSH, CDR2 LQKENI. This CDR3 region has 16 residues. The CDR3 region has the DNA TGTGCCAGCTCGATGACAGGGGGCAGGAGCAATCAGCCCCAGCATTTT. It specifies CASSMTGGRSNQPQHF.

The chain employs TRBV7-9 and TRBJ2-5; perhaps TRBD2 as D (6 bases). This CDR3 region has 13 residues. V was cut by 5 bases and J by 5 bases, with 12 bases left in between. CDR1 and CDR2 (germline): SEHNR, FQNEAQ (reference sequence). CDR3 residues: CASSQTAGETQYF. The CDR3 DNA sequence: TGTGCCAGCAGCCAGACCGCGGGGGAGACCCAGTACTTC.